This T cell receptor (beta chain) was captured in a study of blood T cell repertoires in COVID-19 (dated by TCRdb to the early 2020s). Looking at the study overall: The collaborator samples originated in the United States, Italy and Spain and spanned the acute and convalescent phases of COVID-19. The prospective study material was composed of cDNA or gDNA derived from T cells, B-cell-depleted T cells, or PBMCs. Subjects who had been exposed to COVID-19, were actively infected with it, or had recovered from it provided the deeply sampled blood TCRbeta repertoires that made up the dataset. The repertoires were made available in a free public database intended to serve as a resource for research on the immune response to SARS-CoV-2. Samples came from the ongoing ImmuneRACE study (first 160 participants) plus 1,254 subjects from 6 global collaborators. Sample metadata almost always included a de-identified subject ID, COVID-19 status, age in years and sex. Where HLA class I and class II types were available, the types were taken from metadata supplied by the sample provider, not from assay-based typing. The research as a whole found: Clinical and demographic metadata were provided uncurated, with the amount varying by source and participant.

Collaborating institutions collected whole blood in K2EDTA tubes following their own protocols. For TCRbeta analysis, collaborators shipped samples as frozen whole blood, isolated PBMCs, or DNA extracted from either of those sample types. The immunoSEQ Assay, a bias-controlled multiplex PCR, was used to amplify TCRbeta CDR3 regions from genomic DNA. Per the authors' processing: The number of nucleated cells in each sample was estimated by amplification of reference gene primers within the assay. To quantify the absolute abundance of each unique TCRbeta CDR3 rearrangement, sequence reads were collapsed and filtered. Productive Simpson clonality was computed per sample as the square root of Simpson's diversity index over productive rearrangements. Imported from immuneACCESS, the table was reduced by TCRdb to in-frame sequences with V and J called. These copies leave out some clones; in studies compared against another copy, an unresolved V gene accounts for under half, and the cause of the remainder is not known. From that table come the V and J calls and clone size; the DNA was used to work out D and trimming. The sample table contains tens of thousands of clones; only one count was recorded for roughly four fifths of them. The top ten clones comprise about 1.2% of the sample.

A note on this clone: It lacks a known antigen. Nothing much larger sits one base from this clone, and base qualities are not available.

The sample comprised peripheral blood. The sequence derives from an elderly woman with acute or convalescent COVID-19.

The CDR3 here reads CASSPGTSGYQETQYF. The nucleotide sequence is given as TGTGCCAGCTCCCCTGGGACTAGCGGTTACCAAGAGACCCAGTACTTC. Recombination joined TRBV18 with TRBJ2-5; 11 bases in the middle match TRBD2. CDR1 and CDR2, looked up from the germline V gene, are KGHSH and LQKENI. Germline trimming amounts to 6 bases on V and 0 bases on J, with 6 as the count of junction bases outside the gene matches. The CDR3 runs 16 residues from the cysteine to the phenylalanine. Of all the DNA, just the CDR3 is kept, 48 bases in frame from base 1.